This paragraph covers one TCR beta chain sequence. Its target is not known. The sample belongs to a study of a mutant IDH1 vaccine in newly diagnosed glioma. Overall study: The study gave patients eight vaccinations in weeks 1, 3, 5, 7, 11, 15, 19, 23. Prior therapy was radiotherapy, temozolomide, or both; most received both. Vaccine dosing followed radiotherapy by 4-6 weeks, or accompanied temozolomide cycles. Points from the study as a whole: Alterations occurring in top peripheral T cell clonotypes seemed unrelated to pseudoprogression.

Method: immunoSEQ multiplex PCR; TCRdb's copy keeps in-frame clones and lacks some. Of 50,000 to 55,000 clones listed, more than 70% were seen once; the top ten hold around 4.9%. In germline, CDR1 is MNHNY, CDR2 SVGAGI (reference sequence). The ends were cut back, 4 bases at V and 3 bases at J, with 10 bases in the middle. The CDR3 length is 13 residues. Documented time point: week 5, during vaccination. Topical imiquimod was applied with each vaccine dose, which held 300 ug of mutant IDH1 20-mer peptide. The specimen was PBMCs, collected from a glioma patient whose treatment included an IDH1 peptide vaccine. The clonotype comes from a man aged 45 to 65 with glioma. The chain links TRBV6-6 to TRBJ2-7; possible D gene TRBD2, 5 bases. The CDR3 DNA reads as TGTGCCAGCAGTTTGCCAGGAGGCTACGAGCAGTACTTC. Its translation: CASSLPGGYEQYF.